This T cell receptor beta chain comes out of a study of STAT5B mutations in CD4+ large granular lymphocyte leukemia. Method: immunoSEQ multiplex PCR; TCRdb's copy keeps in-frame clones and lacks some. The sample lists 24,000 or so clones, about 70% occurring once. In this sample, this clone turned up a few times. CDR1 and CDR2 from the germline V gene are MDHEN and SYDVKM. V gave up 3 bases and J gave up 7 bases, with 13 bases separating them. The CDR3 extends over 14 amino acids. Sequences were obtained from CD4+ T cells from blood buffy coats. V is TRBV28 and J is TRBJ1-5, with D uncertain. The receptor's source is a human donor in good health. The CDR3 sequence is CASSLVVGSQPQHF. The CDR3, as DNA: TGTGCCAGCAGTTTGGTGGTGGGGAGCCAGCCCCAGCATTTT.